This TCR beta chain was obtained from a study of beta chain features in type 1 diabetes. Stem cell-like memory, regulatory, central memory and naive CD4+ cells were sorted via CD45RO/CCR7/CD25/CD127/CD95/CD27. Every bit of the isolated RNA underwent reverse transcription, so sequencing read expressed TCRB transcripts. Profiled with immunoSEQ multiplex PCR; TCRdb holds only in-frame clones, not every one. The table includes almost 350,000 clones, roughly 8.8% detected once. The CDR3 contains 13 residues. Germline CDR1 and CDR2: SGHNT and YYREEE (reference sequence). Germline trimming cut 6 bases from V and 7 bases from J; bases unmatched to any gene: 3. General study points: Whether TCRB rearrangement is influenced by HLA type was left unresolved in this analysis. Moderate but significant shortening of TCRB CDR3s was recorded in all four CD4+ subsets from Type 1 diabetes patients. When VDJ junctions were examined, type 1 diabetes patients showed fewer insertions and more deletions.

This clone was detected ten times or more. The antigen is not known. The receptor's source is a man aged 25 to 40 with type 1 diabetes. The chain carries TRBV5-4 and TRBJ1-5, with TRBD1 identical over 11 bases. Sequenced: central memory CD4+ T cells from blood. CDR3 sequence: CASNGQGAQPQHF. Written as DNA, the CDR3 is TGTGCCAGCAACGGACAGGGGGCGCAGCCCCAGCATTTT.